At least ten counts were recorded for the clone carrying this T cell receptor beta chain. Its cognate antigen is unknown. This CDR3 is 15 amino acids long. CDR1 MGHRA and CDR2 YSYEKL come from the germline V gene. J was trimmed by 3 bases and V by 5 bases; bases with no gene match: 3. The authors made cDNA by 5'RACE with 10-nucleotide random UMIs. TCRdb itself ran the 5' RACE reads through MiXCR, one entry per CDR3 protein. This sample yields approximately 100,000 distinct CDR3 sequences, of which roughly 4% are seen a single time; 5.5% to 6.5% belongs to the top ten. The data derive from a study of neurological immune-mediated disorders. Points from the study as a whole: The multiple sclerosis repertoire cluster had no association with any clinical or MRI feature. Phylogenetic grouping assigned the repertoires of 18 of 34 multiple sclerosis patients to a single cluster of related CDR3 sequences. This cluster may be a repertoire-level signature.

The clonotype originates from a woman aged 18-29 years with multiple sclerosis. The sequenced material came from PBMCs. This chain links TRBV4-1 with TRBJ2-3; 12 bases fit TRBD2. CDR3 amino acids: CASSALAGGTDTQYF. Written as DNA, the CDR3 is TGCGCCAGCAGCGCACTAGCGGGGGGTACAGATACGCAGTATTTT.